This T cell receptor (beta chain) emerged from a study of blood T cell repertoires in COVID-19. Study-wide background: The United States, Italy and Spain provided the acute and convalescent COVID-19 samples. T cells, B-cell-depleted T cells, or PBMCs supplied cDNA or gDNA.

The assay was immunoSEQ multiplex PCR, and TCRdb's table has in-frame clones only and misses some. The table includes under 85,000 clones, roughly 87% detected once. V was cut by 1 base and J by 4 bases, with 4 bases left in between. This CDR3 is built from 12 residues. Germline V gene sequence: CDR1 LGHDT, CDR2 YNNKEL (reference sequence). Sequencing used peripheral blood. V is TRBV3-1 (or the pseudogene TRBV3-2) and J is TRBJ1-1; no definite D call. This TCR derives from a man in his 70s with acute or convalescent COVID-19. CDR3 bases: TGTGCCAGCAGCCAAGTGGCCACTGAAGCTTTCTTT. It encodes CASSQVATEAFF.